The 2 T cell receptor beta chains listed next were all sequenced from one sample in a study of spatial heterogeneity in lung cancer (dated by TCRdb to the late 2010s). Per the publication, the time point label means: sample taken at primary tumor resection. The library relied on 5' RACE. Sequencing instrument: NextSeq 500. TCRdb reanalyzed the raw reads on its own, using fastp at Q25 for trimming and MiXCR for clone calling, and kept in-frame beta chains. Records with the same CDR3 protein are collapsed into one entry carrying the most frequent genes and DNA. In this sample the table shows roughly 11,000 distinct CDR3 sequences, roughly 3.6% of which occur a single time. The ten biggest clones cover around 50% of the sample. This specimen was PBMCs, taken at surgery. These receptors were taken from a female donor with early-stage non-small cell lung cancer.

This clonotype was found many times. V usage is TRBV14 and J usage is TRBJ2-6; D perhaps matches TRBD1 (6 bases). The CDR3 extends over 16 amino acids. V shed 1 base and J shed 3 bases, with 10 bases lying between them. Per the germline V gene, CDR1 is SGHDN and CDR2 is FVKESK. CDR3 in amino acids: CASSQARGYGANVLTF. The CDR3 nucleotides read TGTGCCAGCAGCCAAGCGAGGGGGTATGGGGCCAACGTCCTGACTTTC.

This clonotype was picked up a small number of times. V is TRBV4-3 and J is TRBJ1-2, with D possibly being TRBD1 (5 bases). This CDR3 spans 15 amino acids. With 0 bases removed from V and 3 bases from J, the gap between germline ends came to 11 bases. Germline V lookup: CDR1 LGHNA, CDR2 YSLEER. CDR3 sequence: CASSQERGFDYGYTF. For the CDR3, the DNA is TGCGCCAGCAGCCAAGAGAGGGGTTTCGACTATGGCTACACCTTC.